This paragraph reports one T cell receptor (beta chain). Its antigen is still unknown. This entry comes from a study of shared clonotypes between healthy human individuals. Study results and caveats: Clonotype sharing among the donors was expected to vary with sequencing depth. Shared across a few donors were around 5% of the naive CD4 clonotypes.

Produced via immunoSEQ multiplex PCR; TCRdb's table is partial and in-frame only. The table shows 2.3 million or so clones, with more than 85% occurring only once. A split of CD4+ cells into CD45RA+ naive and CD45RA-negative memory subsets was performed. Germline V gene sequence: CDR1 MDHEN, CDR2 SYDVKM. The CDR3 extends over 15 amino acids. V was clipped by 4 bases and J by 9 bases; unmatched bases: 9. What was sequenced was naive CD4+ T cells from PBMCs. Subset indicated: CD45RA+ positively selected. The sequence was collected from a man younger than 35 in good health. Some clones in this sample may be carry-over from other donors' samples. This chain joins TRBV28 and TRBJ2-1, with 10 bases aligning to TRBD2. CDR3 sequence: CASSSPGLAHAEQFF. CDR3 DNA: TGTGCCAGCAGTTCCCCGGGACTAGCGCATGCTGAGCAGTTCTTC.